Each of the 30 T cell receptor beta chains below was sequenced from the same sample in a study of Graves' ophthalmopathy and Graves' hyperthyroidism. Using RNA transcripts, the TCR beta CDR3 regions were amplified. The workflow started with a first-round RT-PCR run with HTBI primers and then moved on to a second-round multiplex PCR. From the multiplex PCR reads, TCRdb called clonotypes with MiXCR, one entry per CDR3 protein. Found here are 600,000 to 650,000 distinct CDR3 sequences, 20% to 25% of them singletons; the top ten hold roughly 6.9%. The sequenced sample was peripheral blood. The receptors were gathered from a woman aged 18-29 years with stable Graves' hyperthyroidism. Some clones in this sample may be carry-over from other donors' samples.

This clonotype has at least ten counts. The chain has TRBV10-3 and TRBJ1-2; unclear D gene. This CDR3 has 12 residues. Germline CDR1 reads ENHRY; CDR2 reads SYGVKD. V lost 8 bases, J lost 5 bases, and 12 bases lay in between. In DNA form, the CDR3 reads TGTGCCATCGCGGCAGCCACATATGGCTACACCTTC. It codes for CAIAAATYGYTF.

This clonotype was observed at least ten times. V gene TRBV6-5 combines with J gene TRBJ2-2; the D gene is possibly TRBD1 (6 bases). This CDR3 contains 15 residues. Trimming removed 2 bases from V and 7 bases from J, with 14 bases in between. From germline, CDR1 is MNHEY and CDR2 SVGAGI. CDR3 in amino acids: CASSYARGRGGELFF. The DNA for the CDR3 is TGTGCCAGCAGTTACGCCAGGGGCCGTGGCGGGGAGCTGTTTTTT.

As regards this clonotype: Being one base from a much bigger clone, this may be a read error. V usage is TRBV13 and J usage is TRBJ2-7; 8 bases are shared with TRBD1. The V and J ends lost 4 bases and 2 bases, in that order; junction bases with no gene match: 10. The germline gives CDR1 PRHDT, CDR2 FYEKMQ (reference sequence). The CDR3 has 16 residues. Here the CDR3 DNA reads TGTGCCAGCAGCTCGACCAGGGGGCGCTGCGCCTACGAGCAGTACTTC. Translation gives CASSSTRGRCAYEQYF.

This clonotype appeared many times. This rearrangement joins TRBV13 to TRBJ1-6; a weak D match, TRBD1 (5 bases). The V end was cut by 5 bases, the J end by 9 bases, with 14 bases between. CDR3 size: 14 residues. Germline V gene sequence: CDR1 PRHDT, CDR2 FYEKMQ (reference sequence). In DNA, the CDR3 is TGTGCCAGCAGCACCGGGGGAAGTGGTTCACCCCTCCACTTT. This encodes CASSTGGSGSPLHF.

V gene TRBV5-4 combines with J gene TRBJ2-6; tentatively, D is TRBD1 or TRBD2 (5 bases each). Germline CDR1 and CDR2: SGHNT and YYREEE (reference sequence). The CDR3 extends over 17 amino acids. V gave up 0 bases and J gave up 2 bases, with 12 bases separating them. Written as DNA, the CDR3 is TGTGCCAGCAGCTTGGCTTCAGGGAGAACTGGGGCCAACGTCCTGACTTTC. Translating it yields CASSLASGRTGANVLTF.

This clonotype was seen a few times. The V and J genes are TRBV4-1 and TRBJ1-2, with D tentatively TRBD1 (6 bases). The V and J ends lost 6 bases and 4 bases respectively, with 21 bases between them. Germline V lookup: CDR1 MGHRA, CDR2 YSYEKL. The length of the CDR3 is 16 residues. CDR3 in amino acids: CASSRLPGQSFYGYTF. The CDR3 DNA follows: TGCGCCAGCAGTCGCCTCCCGGGACAAAGCTTCTATGGCTACACCTTC.

This clonotype appeared a few times. The chain carries TRBV28 and TRBJ2-4; D is undetermined. The length of the CDR3 is 15 residues. V was cut by 6 bases and J by 1 base, with 13 bases left in between. Germline V gene lookup returns CDR1 MDHEN and CDR2 SYDVKM. Here the CDR3 reads CASRFTQVAKNIQYF. The CDR3 DNA is TGTGCCAGCAGGTTTACTCAAGTGGCCAAAAACATTCAGTACTTC.

The genes are TRBV5-5 and TRBJ2-5, with a weak D call TRBD2 (6 bases). There are 14 residues in the CDR3. Looked up from germline, CDR1 is SGHKS and CDR2 is YYEKEE (reference sequence). V was shortened by 3 bases and J by 1 base, with 10 bases between the two germline ends. For the CDR3, the DNA is TGTGCCAGCAGCTGGGACTCCACCCAAGAGACCCAGTACTTC. Its protein is CASSWDSTQETQYF.

This clonotype was recorded many times. The rearrangement joins TRBV7-6 to TRBJ1-1; D unresolved. The germline CDR1 and CDR2 sequences are SGHVS and FNYEAQ. There are 15 residues in the CDR3. The V gene lost 1 base and the J gene lost 5 bases, with 14 bases spanning the gap. Here the CDR3 reads CASSLGGWARTEAFF. As DNA, the CDR3 is TGTGCCAGCAGCTTAGGGGGATGGGCGCGGACTGAAGCTTTCTTT.

The rearrangement uses TRBV29-1 and TRBJ2-2; D is unresolved. The germline V gene has CDR1 SQVTM and CDR2 ANQGSEA. This CDR3 is 13 amino acids long. V was trimmed by 6 bases and J by 2 bases, leaving 10 bases between them. The CDR3: CSVDDANTGELFF. CDR3 bases: TGCAGCGTCGACGACGCTAACACCGGGGAGCTGTTTTTT.

This clonotype was observed at least ten times. A read error is possible here, since a much larger clone lies one base away. This chain uses TRBV27 with TRBJ1-1, with 7 bases lining up with TRBD1. Germline trimming cut 3 bases from V and 2 bases from J; bases unmatched to any gene: 3. The germline gives CDR1 MNHEY, CDR2 SMNVEV (reference sequence). The CDR3 has 14 amino acids. In nucleotides, the CDR3 is TGTGCCAGCAGTTTGACAGGGATAAACACTGAAGCTTTCTTT. Protein: CASSLTGINTEAFF.

CDR3: CASRSDRGRRETQYF. CDR3 sequence (DNA): TGCGCCAGCAGATCTGACAGGGGGCGCCGGGAGACCCAGTACTTC. This chain uses TRBV5-1 with TRBJ2-5, with 10 bases that match TRBD1. This CDR3 comprises 15 residues. The V gene's germline CDR1 is SGHRS and CDR2 YFSETQ. Losses at the gene ends were 5 bases for V and 5 bases for J; bases not matched to a gene: 9.

This clonotype has ten or more counts. The chain uses TRBV20-1 and TRBJ1-2; D gene unclear. Trimming removed 2 bases at V and 5 bases at J, with 9 bases between. Germline CDR1 DFQATT, CDR2 SNEGSKA (reference sequence). This CDR3 spans 12 amino acids. This chain's CDR3 is CSARRNQYGYTF. The CDR3 region has the DNA TGCAGTGCTAGACGAAATCAGTATGGCTACACCTTC.

The chain uses TRBV12-3 or TRBV12-4 and TRBJ1-5; a weak D match, TRBD1 (6 bases). Deletions cut 1 base from V and 9 bases from J, with 16 bases between. CDR3 length: 15 residues. For the CDR3, the DNA is TGTGCCAGCAGTTTAGACGGGGGCAGGGAATTGCCCCAGCATTTT. It yields the protein CASSLDGGRELPQHF.

CDR3 amino acids: CASSLQGNQETQYF. The DNA for the CDR3 is TGTGCCAGCAGCTTACAGGGCAACCAAGAGACCCAGTACTTC. The genes are TRBV5-6 and TRBJ2-5; maybe TRBD1 (6 bases). Germline V lookup: CDR1 SGHDT, CDR2 YYEEEE. The V end was cut by 2 bases, the J end by 0 bases, with 8 bases between. CDR3 length equals 14 residues.

This clonotype showed up many times. The chain has TRBV6-4 and TRBJ2-2, with D possibly TRBD1 on 9 matching bases. CDR1 is MRHNA and CDR2 is SNTAGT in the germline V gene. Trimming cost V 6 bases and J 8 bases, with 25 bases left between them. This CDR3 contains 17 residues. The CDR3 loop reads CASSPPRGDRVSGELFF. In DNA form, the CDR3 reads TGTGCCAGCAGCCCTCCGCGGGGGGACAGGGTTTCAGGGGAGCTGTTTTTT.

This clonotype showed up many times. The rearrangement uses TRBV20-1 and TRBJ1-1; D possibly corresponds to TRBD1 (5 bases). Trimming pared 6 bases from V and 4 bases from J, leaving 18 bases between. The CDR3 loop spans 14 amino acids. CDR1 and CDR2 from the germline V gene are DFQATT and SNEGSKA (reference sequence). The DNA for the CDR3 is TGCAGTGCCCTACGGACGGCCGGGGGCACTGAAGCTTTCTTT. This codes for CSALRTAGGTEAFF.

The count of this clonotype is one. The chain employs TRBV25-1 and TRBJ1-2, with D unresolved. Trimming left V 4 bases short and J 4 bases short, with 22 bases between. The CDR3 is 17 residues long. Germline V lookup: CDR1 MGHDK, CDR2 SYGVNS. The CDR3 DNA follows: TGTGCCAGCAGTGTATCTGGAGGCGCTCCCGGCCCCTATGGCTACACCTTC. Its protein product is CASSVSGGAPGPYGYTF.

This clonotype was seen a handful of times. The rearrangement links TRBV20-1 to TRBJ1-1; D is unresolved. The CDR3 consists of 9 residues. Germline-derived CDR1 and CDR2 are DFQATT and SNEGSKA (reference sequence). V dropped 3 bases and J dropped 11 bases, with 7 bases sitting between them. This CDR3 reads CSASGPAFF. CDR3 DNA sequence: TGCAGTGCTAGCGGTCCTGCTTTCTTT.

This clonotype showed up many times. This chain joins TRBV3-1 and TRBJ1-1; D uncertain. CDR3 length equals 14 residues. Germline loops: CDR1 LGHDT, CDR2 YNNKEL (reference sequence). The V and J ends lost 4 bases and 3 bases respectively, with 12 bases between them. The CDR3 nucleotides are TGTGCCAGCAGCCCACCAGGAAGGGACACTGAAGCTTTCTTT. Its translation is CASSPPGRDTEAFF.

This clonotype was counted at least ten times. V usage is TRBV19 and J usage is TRBJ1-5, with 10 bases matching TRBD1. There are 16 residues in the CDR3. V shed 6 bases and J 7 bases; nucleotides not matched to a gene: 12. Germline loops: CDR1 LNHDA, CDR2 SQIVND (reference sequence). In DNA, the CDR3 is TGTGCCAGTAGACGGCCCGGGACAGGGGAGGGCCAGCCCCAGCATTTT. It is translated as CASRRPGTGEGQPQHF.

Many counts were recorded for this clonotype. The chain employs TRBV5-6 and TRBJ2-2; perhaps TRBD1 as D (5 bases). Germline lookup yields CDR1 SGHDT and CDR2 YYEEEE. V lost 0 bases to trimming and J lost 1 base, with 7 bases between them. The CDR3 covers 15 residues. This CDR3 is CASSLEQVNTGELFF. DNA of the CDR3: TGTGCCAGCAGCTTGGAACAGGTGAACACCGGGGAGCTGTTTTTT.

The rearrangement uses TRBV12-3 or TRBV12-4 and TRBJ2-3; the D gene is possibly TRBD1 (6 bases). This CDR3 region has 15 residues. V was clipped by 5 bases and J by 8 bases, with 20 bases between them. For the CDR3, the DNA is TGTGCCAGCAGTATCCCCGCTTTATACAGGGCTACGCAGTATTTT. Protein sequence: CASSIPALYRATQYF.

There are many counts of this clonotype. The chain uses TRBV4-1 and TRBJ1-1, with D uncertain. Trimming shortened V by 0 bases and J by 8 bases, and 10 bases separated the two germline ends. Germline CDR1 is MGHRA and CDR2 is YSYEKL. The CDR3 is made up of 13 amino acids. CDR3: CASSQDQTVEAFF. CDR3 in DNA: TGCGCCAGCAGCCAAGATCAAACGGTAGAAGCTTTCTTT.

This clonotype has ten or more counts. This chain links TRBV12-3 or TRBV12-4 with TRBJ1-2, with 10 bases identical to TRBD1. The ends lost 5 bases at V and 5 bases at J; junction bases unmatched: 8. The CDR3 contains 15 residues. The CDR3 DNA sequence: TGTGCCAGCAGTGCAGGACAGGGGGGATGGTATGGCTACACCTTC. Translating it yields CASSAGQGGWYGYTF.

This clonotype was seen repeatedly, ten times or more. This chain uses TRBV2 with TRBJ2-7; D is possibly TRBD2 (5 bases). Deletions cut 8 bases from V and 6 bases from J, with 17 bases between. The CDR3 contains 13 residues. Per the germline V gene, CDR1 is SNHLY and CDR2 is FYNNEI. The chain's CDR3 is CASCREGNGEQYF. The CDR3 DNA reads TGTGCCAGCTGCCGGGAAGGGAATGGCGAGCAGTACTTC.

This clonotype came up many times. V usage is TRBV2 and J usage is TRBJ2-2, with 9 bases identical to TRBD2. Trimming removed 7 bases from V and 6 bases from J; junction bases left unmatched: 9. The germline gives CDR1 SNHLY, CDR2 FYNNEI. This CDR3 comprises 15 residues. The CDR3 protein is CASTIAGEGAGELFF. CDR3 DNA sequence: TGTGCCAGCACCATAGCGGGGGAAGGAGCCGGGGAGCTGTTTTTT.

The chain links TRBV27 to TRBJ2-7; D is possibly TRBD1 (6 bases). Germline CDR1 MNHEY, CDR2 SMNVEV (reference sequence). The germline V and J ends were trimmed by 0 bases and 1 base, with 7 bases remaining between them. The CDR3 has 14 residues. CDR3 bases: TGTGCCAGCAGTTTATCACAGGGATCCTACGAGCAGTACGTC. The encoded protein is CASSLSQGSYEQYV.

This clonotype was recorded many times. This chain links TRBV6-1 with TRBJ2-2, with TRBD1 identical over 7 bases. V lost 6 bases and J lost 6; bases outside the gene matches: 7. This CDR3 contains 14 residues. Germline loops: CDR1 MNHNS, CDR2 SASEGT. The CDR3 region is CASRQIDRAGELFF. Here the CDR3 DNA reads TGTGCCAGCAGGCAAATAGACAGGGCCGGGGAGCTGTTTTTT.

This clonotype was seen many times. The chain is built from TRBV6-1 and TRBJ1-2; perhaps TRBD1 as D (5 bases). The CDR3 runs 10 residues. Germline V lookup: CDR1 MNHNS, CDR2 SASEGT. The CDR3 loop reads CASGENGYTF. In DNA form, the CDR3 reads TGTGCGTCGGGGGAAAATGGCTACACCTTC.